The rows below give T cell receptor beta chains drawn from one sample of a study of cytomegalovirus exposure and HLA in healthy donors. Generated by immunoSEQ multiplex PCR, the TCRdb table keeps only in-frame clones and is missing some. The sample gives over 150,000 clones, 85% to 90% of which show up once; about 2.2% is in the top ten. Sequencing input: PBMCs. These receptors were collected from a human donor in good health. The CDR3 runs from the conserved cysteine through the conserved F or W. The D gene is left open where the match is weak. The size of a clone is reported for some rows only, either as once, few or many, or as a class for expanded clones.

V: TRBV5-1
D: .
J: TRBJ2-3
size: .
length: 14
CDR3: CASFRQGLGDTQYF
DNA: TGCGCCAGCTTCCGGCAGGGGCTGGGAGATACGCAGTATTTT

V: TRBV6-5
D: TRBD2
J: TRBJ2-7
size: .
length: 14
CDR3: CASSSSGESYEQYF
DNA: TGTGCCAGCAGTTCTAGCGGGGAATCTTACGAGCAGTACTTC

V: TRBV19
D: .
J: TRBJ2-5
size: .
length: 13
CDR3: CASRIDSAGTQYF
DNA: TGTGCCAGTAGGATAGACAGTGCGGGGACCCAGTACTTC

V: TRBV29-1
D: TRBD1
J: TRBJ1-5
size: once
length: 12
CDR3: CSAGQGSQPQHF
DNA: TGCAGCGCCGGACAGGGGAGTCAGCCCCAGCATTTT

V: TRBV5-4
D: TRBD2
J: TRBJ2-5
size: once
length: 14
CDR3: CASSAGLAEETQYF
DNA: TGTGCCAGCAGCGCGGGACTAGCGGAAGAGACCCAGTACTTC

V: TRBV6-1
D: TRBD1
J: TRBJ2-3
size: .
length: 15
CDR3: CASTLGQGSTDTQYF
DNA: TGTGCCAGCACCCTAGGACAGGGCTCCACAGATACGCAGTATTTT

V: TRBV27
D: .
J: TRBJ1-1
size: .
length: 16
CDR3: CASSAKSLSMNTEAFF
DNA: TGTGCCAGCAGTGCCAAAAGCCTTAGCATGAACACTGAAGCTTTCTTT

V: TRBV27
D: TRBD1
J: TRBJ1-6
size: .
length: 13
CDR3: CASSRTGSSPLHF
DNA: TGTGCCAGCAGCCGGACAGGCAGTTCACCCCTCCACTTT

V: TRBV2
D: .
J: TRBJ2-2
size: .
length: 14
CDR3: CASSDRSWTGELFF
DNA: TGTGCCAGCAGTGACCGGAGTTGGACCGGGGAGCTGTTTTTT

V: TRBV4-1
D: .
J: TRBJ1-4
size: .
length: 15
CDR3: CASSQEQSTNEKLFF
DNA: TGCGCCAGCAGCCAAGAACAGTCAACTAATGAAAAACTGTTTTTT

V: TRBV9
D: .
J: TRBJ1-1
size: .
length: 14
CDR3: CASSSSQPYTEAFF
DNA: TGTGCCAGCAGCTCGTCACAGCCTTACACTGAAGCTTTCTTT

V: TRBV5-5
D: .
J: TRBJ1-4
size: .
length: 14
CDR3: CASSLAGADEKLFF
DNA: TGTGCCAGCAGCTTGGCAGGGGCGGATGAAAAACTGTTTTTT

V: TRBV28
D: TRBD2
J: TRBJ2-1
size: .
length: 15
CDR3: CASTRTSGPYNEQFF
DNA: TGTGCCAGCACCCGGACTAGCGGACCCTACAATGAGCAGTTCTTC

V: TRBV6-5
D: .
J: TRBJ2-5
size: .
length: 12
CDR3: CASSSQVGTQYF
DNA: TGTGCCAGCAGCTCCCAGGTGGGGACCCAGTACTTC

V: TRBV13
D: .
J: TRBJ2-7
size: .
length: 15
CDR3: CASSYSGAGAYEQYF
DNA: TGTGCCAGCAGTTATTCCGGGGCAGGGGCCTACGAGCAGTACTTC

V: TRBV13
D: .
J: TRBJ1-1
size: .
length: 14
CDR3: CASSPGVRATEAFF
DNA: TGTGCCAGCAGCCCGGGGGTCAGGGCCACTGAAGCTTTCTTT

V: TRBV28
D: .
J: TRBJ1-1
size: .
length: 13
CDR3: CAGSGHSNTEAFF
DNA: TGTGCCGGCTCAGGGCACAGTAACACTGAAGCTTTCTTT

V: TRBV6-5
D: TRBD1
J: TRBJ1-1
size: once
length: 13
CDR3: CASSSDRGTEAFF
DNA: TGTGCCAGCAGTTCCGACAGGGGAACTGAAGCTTTCTTT

V: TRBV2
D: .
J: TRBJ2-1
size: .
length: 13
CDR3: CASSPDYHNEQFF
DNA: TGTGCCAGCAGCCCGGACTACCACAATGAGCAGTTCTTC

V: TRBV13
D: TRBD1
J: TRBJ2-3
size: once
length: 14
CDR3: CASSLTGDADTQYF
DNA: TGTGCCAGCAGCCTAACAGGGGATGCAGATACGCAGTATTTT

V: TRBV5-4
D: .
J: TRBJ1-2
size: .
length: 12
CDR3: CASSFSSYGYTF
DNA: TGTGCCAGCAGCTTTAGTAGCTATGGCTACACCTTC

V: TRBV7-6
D: .
J: TRBJ1-1
size: .
length: 12
CDR3: CASSLTTHEAFF
DNA: TGTGCCAGCAGCCTGACGACACATGAAGCTTTCTTT

V: TRBV5-4
D: .
J: TRBJ2-5
size: .
length: 13
CDR3: CASSLYVQETQYF
DNA: TGTGCCAGCAGCTTGTATGTCCAAGAGACCCAGTACTTC

V: TRBV25-1
D: TRBD2
J: TRBJ2-3
size: few
length: 14
CDR3: CASSESGGVDTQYF
DNA: TGTGCCAGCAGTGAGTCGGGAGGCGTGGATACGCAGTATTTT

V: TRBV30
D: .
J: TRBJ1-1
size: .
length: 11
CDR3: CACQGFTEAFF
DNA: TGTGCCTGTCAGGGTTTCACTGAAGCTTTCTTT

V: TRBV29-1
D: TRBD1
J: TRBJ2-7
size: .
length: 11
CDR3: CSVRQGEVQYF
DNA: TGCAGCGTCCGACAGGGGGAAGTGCAGTACTTC

V: TRBV7-9
D: TRBD1
J: TRBJ2-7
size: .
length: 14
CDR3: CASSSRQGEVEQYF
DNA: TGTGCCAGCAGCTCTAGACAGGGCGAGGTCGAGCAGTACTTC

V: TRBV25-1
D: TRBD1
J: TRBJ2-2
size: .
length: 14
CDR3: CASSAGGSTGELFF
DNA: TGTGCCAGCAGCGCAGGGGGCTCAACCGGGGAGCTGTTTTTT

V: TRBV5-1
D: .
J: TRBJ1-2
size: .
length: 13
CDR3: CASSLGAFYGYTF
DNA: TGCGCCAGCAGCTTGGGGGCGTTCTATGGCTACACCTTC

V: TRBV11-2
D: .
J: TRBJ1-1
size: .
length: 13
CDR3: CASRIRRSGEAFF
DNA: TGTGCCAGCAGGATTAGAAGATCGGGTGAAGCTTTCTTT

V: TRBV27
D: .
J: TRBJ2-1
size: .
length: 16
CDR3: CATNPTRGYSYNEQFF
DNA: TGTGCCACCAACCCGACGCGGGGCTACTCCTACAATGAGCAGTTCTTC

V: TRBV2
D: .
J: TRBJ2-5
size: .
length: 12
CDR3: CASRTDQETQYF
DNA: TGTGCCAGCCGGACAGACCAAGAGACCCAGTACTTC